Sequencing of this TCR beta chain was carried out in a study of blood T cell repertoires in COVID-19 (dated by TCRdb to the early 2020s). The study in broad terms: Samples from collaborators originated in the United States, Italy and Spain and spanned both the acute and convalescent phases of COVID-19. The repertoires were made available in a free public database intended to serve as a resource for research on the immune response to SARS-CoV-2. Sample metadata almost always included a de-identified subject ID, COVID-19 status, age in years and sex. HLA class I and class II types, where available, came from metadata supplied by the sample provider rather than from assay-based typing. The samples were drawn from two sources: the first 160 participants of the ongoing ImmuneRACE study, and 1,254 subjects contributed by 6 global collaborators. The material from the prospective study consisted of cDNA or gDNA derived from T cells, B-cell-depleted T cells, or PBMCs. The dataset comprised deeply sampled blood TCRbeta repertoires from subjects exposed to, actively infected with, or recovered from COVID-19.

Findings and caveats that apply to the study as a whole: The quantity of clinical and demographic metadata differed by source and by participant and was supplied without curation.

V has 4 bases trimmed and J has 0 bases trimmed; junction bases matching no gene number 4. Taken from cysteine to phenylalanine, the CDR3 has 16 residues. Kept here is only the CDR3 DNA, which spans 48 bases and is read in frame from base 1. Per the germline V gene, MNHEY is the CDR1 and SVGEGT is the CDR2. TCRbeta CDR3 regions were amplified from genomic DNA using the immunoSEQ Assay, a bias-controlled multiplex PCR. The original pipeline was this. The number of nucleated cells in each sample was estimated by amplification of reference gene primers within the assay. To quantify the absolute abundance of each unique TCRbeta CDR3 rearrangement, sequence reads were collapsed and filtered. Productive Simpson clonality was computed per sample as the square root of Simpson's diversity index over productive rearrangements. In its TCRdb copy, this immuneACCESS table keeps in-frame sequences only and misses some clones. Where compared with another copy, unresolved V genes explain less than half of these, and the others have no known cause. The V and J calls and the clone size are those of that table, but D and trimming were determined from the DNA. This sample holds 70,000 to 95,000 clones; approximately 89% were observed only once. The leading ten clones occupy about 2% of the sample.

A note on this clone: Its antigen remains unidentified. No base quality values were provided; no much bigger clone lies one nucleotide off.

The collaborating institutions used their own protocols to collect whole blood in K2EDTA tubes. Collaborator samples were shipped for TCRbeta analysis as frozen whole blood, isolated PBMCs, or DNA extracted from either sample type. The rearranged segments are TRBV6-2 or TRBV6-3 and TRBJ2-1; TRBD1 matches 9 bases in the middle. This sequence originates from a man in his fifties or sixties with acute or convalescent COVID-19. The specimen was peripheral blood. The DNA sequence follows: TGTGCCAGCAGTTCCGGGACAGGGAGCTCCTACAATGAGCAGTTCTTC. It translates as CASSSGTGSSYNEQFF.